This T cell receptor beta chain emerged from a study of technical replicates of blood from a handful of donors (dated by TCRdb to 2017 to 2019). Regarding this clone: What antigen it recognizes has not been identified. It has no much larger one-base neighbor in the sample; base qualities were not kept.

Libraries were made using the immunoSEQ multiplex PCR assay. The table comes from immuneACCESS by way of TCRdb, which keeps in-frame sequences with V and J called. Part of the clones is missing from these tables; in studies checked, under half for an unresolved V gene and the rest for unknown reasons. For this sample there are about 84,000 clones; roughly 97% appear just once. Less than 0.2% of the sample is taken by the ten largest. The CDR3, cysteine through phenylalanine, is 16 amino acids long. Kept here is only the CDR3 DNA, which spans 48 bases and is read in frame from base 1. The CDR1 and CDR2 encoded by the germline V gene (reference sequence) are GTSNPN and SVGIG. Here V drops 7 bases and J drops 5 bases, and the junction holds 17 bases not matched to any gene.

The sample comprised T cells isolated from PBMCs. This sequence uses TRBV30 and TRBJ1-1, with 9 middle bases fitting TRBD1. The receptor comes from a human donor in good health. The encoded CDR3 is CALLGDRVRMVTEAFF. The nucleotides read TGTGCCTTGTTAGGGGACAGGGTGAGAATGGTTACTGAAGCTTTCTTT.